What follows are 7 T cell receptor beta chains derived from one specimen sequenced in a study of identical twins. MiXCR, run by TCRdb on the 5' RACE reads, gives a single entry per CDR3 protein. The sample contains about 550,000 distinct CDR3 sequences, approximately 20% of which appear only once. These data also featured in a second study, about yellow fever vaccine responses in identical twins.

Sequencing was done on a sample of CD4+ T cells sorted from blood. These receptors were taken from a young woman in good health.

The chain carries TRBV7-9 and TRBJ1-2, with D hard to call. Germline-derived CDR1 and CDR2 are SEHNR and FQNEAQ (reference sequence). This CDR3 region has 11 residues. The V end lost 0 bases, the J end lost 7 bases, and 3 bases lay between the germline ends. The CDR3 sequence is CASSLATGYTF. CDR3 DNA: TGTGCCAGCAGCTTAGCGACTGGCTACACCTTC.

V is TRBV12-3 or TRBV12-4 and J is TRBJ2-3; D call uncertain. CDR3 length: 14 residues. Trimming left V 8 bases short and J 0 bases short, with 12 bases between. CDR3: CASRTPLSTDTQYF. In DNA form, the CDR3 reads TGTGCCAGCCGGACCCCCTTAAGCACAGATACGCAGTATTTT.

The V gene is TRBV24-1, the J gene TRBJ2-3, with D perhaps matching TRBD1 (6 bases). From germline, CDR1 is KGHDR and CDR2 SFDVKD. This CDR3 has 14 amino acids. The germline V and J ends were trimmed by 4 bases and 2 bases, with 9 bases remaining between them. CDR3 amino acids: CATSERGNTDTQYF. CDR3 sequence (DNA): TGTGCCACCAGTGAAAGGGGGAACACAGATACGCAGTATTTT.

This clonotype was picked up one time. The chain is built from TRBV24-1 and TRBJ2-1; TRBD2 matches at 11 bases. Germline V gene data show CDR1 as KGHDR and CDR2 as SFDVKD. The CDR3 extends over 18 amino acids. With V trimmed by 4 bases and J by 3 bases, 10 bases remained unmatched. This CDR3 reads CATSDFTTSGTDYNEQFF. DNA of the CDR3: TGTGCCACCAGTGACTTCACGACTAGCGGGACCGACTACAATGAGCAGTTCTTC.

This clonotype was detected only a few times. A read error may account for a junction end that differs from germline. The chain combines TRBV20-1 with TRBJ2-3, with D possibly TRBD2 on 7 matching bases. Per the germline V gene, CDR1 is DFQATT and CDR2 is SNEGSKA (reference sequence). CDR3 length: 12 residues. CDR3 sequence (DNA): TGCAGTGCCAAAACCGCGGGGGCCACCACACTATTT. Encoded protein: CSAKTAGATTLF.

V is TRBV6-1 and J is TRBJ2-1; TRBD2 matches 9 bases. The CDR3 loop spans 15 amino acids. Germline-derived CDR1 and CDR2 are MNHNS and SASEGT. V gave up 4 bases and J gave up 3 bases; unmatched junction bases: 4. The CDR3 DNA is TGTGCCAGCAGTGCGACTAGCGGCTACTACAATGAGCAGTTCTTC. Protein sequence: CASSATSGYYNEQFF.

The chain employs TRBV3-1 and TRBJ2-7; the match to TRBD2 covers 11 bases. J gave up 4 bases and V 0 bases, and 2 bases lay outside the gene matches. The CDR3 runs 15 residues. Germline V lookup: CDR1 LGHDT, CDR2 YNNKEL (reference sequence). The CDR3 region is CASSQDPSGRYEQYF. The CDR3 DNA follows: TGTGCCAGCAGCCAAGATCCTAGCGGGAGGTACGAGCAGTACTTC.